This T cell receptor (beta chain) was observed in a study of CD8 T cells in Susac syndrome. Reverse transcription of about 0.45 to 1 ug RNA was carried out with random hexamers. TCRdb passed the immunoSEQ multiplex PCR reads through MiXCR, listing each CDR3 protein once. The sample yields some 400,000 distinct CDR3 sequences, approximately 89% seen once. In germline, CDR1 is MNHEY, CDR2 SVGEGT. The ends were cut back, 2 bases at V and 1 base at J, with 17 bases in the middle. The CDR3 runs to 17 residues. In this sample, this clonotype turned up once. The receptor was derived from a human donor with multiple sclerosis. Sequenced sample: CD8+ T cells from PBMCs. This rearrangement joins TRBV6-2 or TRBV6-3 to TRBJ1-1, with a possible D match to TRBD1 (5 bases). CDR3 sequence: CASSYGAGEEGNTEAFF. The CDR3 nucleotides read TGTGCCAGCAGTTACGGTGCGGGGGAAGAGGGGAACACTGAAGCTTTCTTT.